Shown below are 18 T cell receptor beta chains from a single sample sequenced in a study of T cell responses to AZD1222 COVID-19 vaccine (dated by TCRdb to about 2021). The label giving this sample's time point can be read as: about 28 days (+/-7) after the second vaccine dose. Library generation was performed with the immunoSEQ multiplex PCR assay. Held by TCRdb, this immuneACCESS table contains in-frame sequences only and omits some clones. Under half of the omission traces to an unresolved V gene where checked; the cause of the rest is unknown. In all, the sample holds 140,000 to 150,000 clones, and approximately 90% of those were seen once. Of the sample, roughly 3.5% is held by the ten largest clones. Here the sequenced sample was peripheral blood, taken 28 days after the second AZD1222 dose. The receptors shown here come from an adult who received the AZD1222 COVID-19 vaccine.

The V call is TRBV19, the J call TRBJ1-4; a possible D gene is TRBD1 (5 bases). Trimming pared 2 bases from V and 8 bases from J, leaving 24 bases between. Germline V CDR1 and CDR2: LNHDA, SQIVND (reference sequence). The CDR3 has 18 amino acids. Here the CDR3 DNA reads TGTGCCAGTAGTATAAACCCTTTCCAGGCAGGGAGGGAAGAAAAACTGTTTTTT. Translation: CASSINPFQAGREEKLFF.

The chain joins TRBV2 to TRBJ1-5, with 9 nucleotides matching TRBD1. The germline V gene encodes CDR1 SNHLY and CDR2 FYNNEI. V lost 6 bases to trimming and J lost 5 bases; unmatched junction nucleotides: 8. This CDR3 comprises 15 residues. Here the CDR3 DNA reads TGTGCCAGCAGCCCCGGGACAGGGTATTATCAGCCCCAGCATTTT. Translation: CASSPGTGYYQPQHF.

The chain uses TRBV28 and TRBJ1-2; TRBD1 might be the D (6 bases). Trimming pared 5 bases from V and 2 bases from J, leaving 15 bases between. The V gene's germline CDR1 is MDHEN and CDR2 SYDVKM. There are 15 residues in the CDR3. In DNA, the CDR3 is TGTGCCAGCAGTGCCCGGGGGCCGAGGAACTATGGCTACACCTTC. Amino acid sequence: CASSARGPRNYGYTF.

The chain links TRBV4-1 to TRBJ2-3, with unresolved D. The CDR3 runs to 15 residues. Germline lookup yields CDR1 MGHRA and CDR2 YSYEKL. V gave up 8 bases and J gave up 0 bases, with 15 bases separating them. The CDR3 loop is CASARYDGSTDTQYF. The CDR3 coding sequence is TGCGCCAGCGCGAGATATGACGGGAGCACAGATACGCAGTATTTT.

The V and J genes are TRBV28 and TRBJ1-2; no definite D call. CDR1 is MDHEN and CDR2 is SYDVKM in the germline V gene. The ends were cut back, 3 bases at V and 4 bases at J, with 12 bases in the middle. The CDR3 has 14 amino acids. CDR3 amino acids: CASSFNLRSYGYTF. The DNA for the CDR3 is TGTGCCAGCAGTTTTAACCTCCGGAGCTATGGCTACACCTTC.

CDR3 bases: TGTGCCAGCAGCTTGGGACAGGGAGGCGGCTACACCTTC. Encoded protein: CASSLGQGGGYTF. This rearrangement joins TRBV6-5 to TRBJ1-2, with 9 bases aligning to TRBD1. CDR1 and CDR2 (germline): MNHEY, SVGAGI. The CDR3 runs 13 residues. J was trimmed by 8 bases and V by 6 bases; bases with no gene match: 7.

V and J are TRBV30 and TRBJ1-2, with D hard to call. CDR1 GTSNPN and CDR2 SVGIG come from the germline V gene (reference sequence). Deletions cut 3 bases from V and 1 base from J, with 9 bases between. The CDR3 has 13 amino acids. This CDR3 is CAWRSWINYGYTF. The CDR3, as DNA: TGTGCCTGGAGGTCCTGGATTAACTATGGCTACACCTTC.

The V call is TRBV13, the J call TRBJ2-7; 9 nucleotides align to TRBD2. In germline, CDR1 is PRHDT, CDR2 FYEKMQ (reference sequence). CDR3 length: 15 residues. Trimming cost V 2 bases and J 5 bases; bases outside gene matches: 7. The CDR3 DNA reads TGTGCCAGCAGCTTACGGCAGCGGGAGGCCGACGAGCAGTACTTC. Residues: CASSLRQREADEQYF.

This clone was counted once. The chain uses TRBV28 and TRBJ2-2; D may be TRBD1 (6 bases). CDR3 length: 15 residues. Germline assignment: CDR1 MDHEN and CDR2 SYDVKM. Trimming cost V 10 bases and J 4 bases, with 19 bases left between them. DNA for the CDR3: TGTGCCACCACATCAAACGGACAGCTCACCGGGGAGCTGTTTTTT. This codes for CATTSNGQLTGELFF.

This clone has a handful of counts. The chain recombines TRBV30 with TRBJ1-2; TRBD1 aligns across 8 bases. The CDR3 runs 13 residues. Looked up from germline, CDR1 is GTSNPN and CDR2 is SVGIG (reference sequence). With 5 bases clipped from V and 5 bases from J, the junction kept 7 bases outside the gene matches. The CDR3 here is CAWWGGQGYGYTF. CDR3 bases: TGTGCCTGGTGGGGTGGACAGGGTTATGGCTACACCTTC.

The rearrangement uses TRBV7-2 and TRBJ2-3; D call uncertain. The germline V gene has CDR1 SGHTA and CDR2 FQGNSA. With 2 bases removed from V and 5 bases from J, the gap between germline ends came to 8 bases. The CDR3 covers 13 residues. The CDR3 loop is CASSLLSLDTQYF. CDR3 sequence (DNA): TGTGCCAGCAGCTTATTATCTTTAGATACGCAGTATTTT. Together with reference TRBV7-2 and TRBJ2-3, the CDR3 gives the full variable domain: GAGVSQSPSNKVTEKGKDVELRCDPISGHTALYWYRQSLGQGLEFLIYFQGNSAPDKSGLPSDRFSAERTGGSVSTLTIQRTQQEDSAVYLCASSLLSLDTQYFGPGTRLTVL.

This rearrangement joins TRBV30 to TRBJ2-1; 9 bases line up with TRBD2. The CDR3 is made up of 12 amino acids. With 7 bases clipped from V and 16 bases from J, the junction kept 14 bases outside the gene matches. Per the germline V gene, CDR1 is GTSNPN and CDR2 is SVGIG (reference sequence). The CDR3 here is CALPPREGLGFF. For the CDR3, the DNA is TGTGCCTTACCCCCGCGGGAGGGCCTAGGCTTCTTC.

The V gene is TRBV7-2, the J gene TRBJ1-5; the D gene is possibly TRBD1 (6 bases). The CDR3 spans 15 residues. Germline CDR1 and CDR2: SGHTA and FQGNSA. Between the trimmed V and J ends, which lost 5 bases and 1 base, there was a span of 12 bases. CDR3 residues: CASSLTGQSNQPQHF. The CDR3 DNA sequence: TGTGCCAGCAGCCTAACAGGACAGAGCAATCAGCCCCAGCATTTT.

The V gene is TRBV29-1, the J gene TRBJ2-7, with TRBD1 matching over 7 bases. Unmatched junction bases numbered 5, after V lost 5 bases and J lost 4 bases. The CDR3 consists of 12 residues. Germline V gives CDR1 SQVTM, CDR2 ANQGSEA. The CDR3 region is CSVRDRFYEQYF. CDR3 DNA sequence: TGCAGCGTTCGGGACAGATTTTACGAGCAGTACTTC.

This rearrangement joins TRBV19 to TRBJ2-2; D possibly uses TRBD1 or TRBD2 (6 bases each). Trimming removed 6 bases from V and 8 bases from J, with 10 bases in between. In germline, CDR1 is LNHDA, CDR2 SQIVND (reference sequence). The CDR3 is 12 residues long. The DNA for the CDR3 is TGTGCCAGTAGGACAGGAGGGGGGGAGCTGTTTTTT. Amino acids: CASRTGGGELFF.

The count of this clone is one. A read error may produce the germline difference seen at one junction end. In DNA form, the CDR3 reads TGTGCCAGCAGTGGCCGACAGGGTCCCCACCTCGCGTTT. It encodes CASSGRQGPHLAF. The genes are TRBV2 and TRBJ1-6, with 7 bases fitting TRBD1. In germline, CDR1 is SNHLY, CDR2 FYNNEI. This CDR3 has 13 amino acids.

The rearrangement links TRBV28 to TRBJ2-7; 8 bases line up with TRBD2. After removal of 6 bases from V and 0 bases from J, the junction contained 4 bases not matched to a gene. In germline, CDR1 is MDHEN, CDR2 SYDVKM. CDR3 length: 14 amino acids. CDR3 protein: CASSRGLASYEQYF. Here the CDR3 DNA reads TGTGCCAGCAGCCGCGGACTAGCCTCCTACGAGCAGTACTTC.

The V and J genes are TRBV10-2 and TRBJ1-5; TRBD1 matches 8 bases. CDR1 and CDR2 from the germline V gene are WSHSY and SAAADI. The junction had 9 bases not matched to a gene; V was cut back by 7 bases and J by 7 bases. This CDR3 is 14 amino acids long. The CDR3 nucleotides read TGCGCCAGCACCAGGGGGCTTCCTCTCCAGCCCCAGCATTTT. It codes for CASTRGLPLQPQHF.